This T cell receptor (beta chain) was sequenced during a study of neurological immune-mediated disorders. Findings and caveats of the study: There were no CDR3 amino acid sequences shared by expanded clones across subjects, a result suggesting private repertoires in all groups. HTLV-1-associated myelopathy led in TCR clonal expansion, while multiple sclerosis ranked lowest, below healthy controls.

Each TCR transcript was tagged with a 10-nucleotide random UMI during 5'RACE. TCRdb re-called the 5' RACE reads with MiXCR, one entry per CDR3 protein. The table shows about 48,000 distinct CDR3 sequences, with approximately 10% occurring only once. This clonotype was seen ten or more times. The antigen is not known. Germline V lookup: CDR1 SGHRS, CDR2 YFSETQ. J lost 1 base, V lost 1 base, and 4 bases had no gene match. The CDR3 loop spans 17 amino acids. Preparation of the unsorted libraries drew on 2 million PBMCs stored at -80 C. The TCR sequence derives from a woman aged 40-49 years with HTLV-1-associated myelopathy (HAM/TSP). Material: PBMCs. The rearrangement links TRBV5-1 to TRBJ2-1, with 11 bases identical to TRBD1. CDR3 sequence: CASSLWTGGASYNEQFF. In DNA form, the CDR3 reads TGCGCCAGCAGCTTGTGGACAGGGGGCGCATCCTACAATGAGCAGTTCTTC.